This T cell receptor beta chain appears in the sequencing data of a study of CD8+ T cells in alopecia areata. Study observations and caveats: Clonality exceeded that of normal scalp in lesional scalp, most notably in alopecia totalis/universalis.

About this clone itself: No antigen is known for it.

Germline CDR1 and CDR2: LNHDA and SQIVND (reference sequence). This CDR3 is built from 13 residues. V was trimmed by 5 bases and J by 2 bases, leaving 10 bases between them. Individuals with alopecia areata gave both lesional scalp punch biopsies and peripheral blood for collection. RNA, once extracted, was reverse transcribed into cDNA for use as the sequencing template. Assay used: immunoSEQ multiplex PCR; TCRdb lists only in-frame clones, some missing. Of 130,000 or so clones listed, 47% are singletons. The V and J genes are TRBV19 and TRBJ2-7; D could derive from TRBD1 or TRBD2 (5 bases each). The TCR was taken from a human donor with alopecia areata. The sequencing sample was made of NKG2D-low CD8+ T cells sorted from blood. The DNA for the CDR3 is TGTGCCAGTAGTCCGGGGCCAACCTACGAGCAGTACTTC. Protein sequence: CASSPGPTYEQYF.